What follows describes a single T cell receptor beta chain. Antigen: not known. CDR1 and CDR2 (germline): PRHDT, FYEKMQ (reference sequence). This CDR3 contains 16 residues. The junction had 9 bases not matched to a gene; V was cut back by 0 bases and J by 4 bases. Authors' data handling: A classifier for distant metastasis in papillary thyroid cancer was constructed using CDR3 differences observed across clinicopathological groups. TCRdb re-called the PCR reads via MiXCR. These V and J calls are TCRdb output, not the study's own analysis. Of 20,000 to 25,000 clones listed, 13% to 15% are singletons. This sample is drawn from a study of metastatic and nonmetastatic thyroid tumors. Study-level results: TCR beta diversity was reportedly significantly higher in malignant thyroid tumors than benign nodules, in blood and tumor.

Patients underwent thyroid surgery, and none had received any treatment before it. Input material: tumor tissue. The V gene is TRBV13, the J gene TRBJ2-7, with 7 nucleotides matching TRBD2. The receptor was isolated from a female donor with papillary thyroid cancer or a benign thyroid nodule (not recorded which). Some clones in this sample may be carry-over from other donors' samples. CDR3 sequence (DNA): TGTGCCAGCAGCTTAGGGCGGGAGTGGGGGATTTACGAGCAGTACTTC. Its protein product is CASSLGREWGIYEQYF. Combining the CDR3 with reference TRBV13 and TRBJ2-7 gives the whole variable domain AAGVIQSPRHLIKEKRETATLKCYPIPRHDTVYWYQQGPGQDPQFLISFYEKMQSDKGSIPDRFSAQQFSDYHSELNMSSLELGDSALYFCASSLGREWGIYEQYFGPGTRLTVT.